The 12 T cell receptor beta chains listed next were all sequenced from one sample in a study of shared clonotypes between healthy human individuals. Clones were sequenced by immunoSEQ multiplex PCR, and TCRdb holds only the in-frame ones, with some missing. This sample yields around 2.5 million clones, of which approximately 93% are seen a single time; roughly 0.36% belongs to the top ten. Sequencing was done on a sample of naive CD4+ T cells from PBMCs. Indicated subset: CD45RA+ positively selected. The receptors stem from a man aged 18 to 35 in good health. Some clones in this sample may be carry-over from other donors' samples.

V usage is TRBV2 and J usage is TRBJ2-7; the D gene is possibly TRBD2 (6 bases). This CDR3 contains 13 residues. Germline V gives CDR1 SNHLY, CDR2 FYNNEI. The ends were cut back, 4 bases at V and 4 bases at J, with 11 bases in the middle. CDR3 protein: CASSVREAYEQYF. CDR3 sequence (DNA): TGTGCCAGCAGTGTCAGGGAGGCATACGAGCAGTACTTC. Based on the CDR3 plus reference TRBV2 and TRBJ2-7, the full variable domain is EPEVTQTPSHQVTQMGQEVILRCVPISNHLYFYWYRQILGQKVEFLVSFYNNEISEKSEIFDDQFSVERPDGSNFTLKIRSTKLEDSAMYFCASSVREAYEQYFGPGTRLTVT.

The chain recombines TRBV29-1 with TRBJ2-7, with D perhaps matching TRBD1 (6 bases). This CDR3 is built from 15 residues. Trimming removed 1 base from V and 2 bases from J, with 15 bases in between. From germline, CDR1 is SQVTM and CDR2 ANQGSEA. The CDR3 sequence is CSVEVQDRPTYEQYF. The CDR3 DNA reads as TGCAGCGTTGAAGTCCAAGACAGGCCCACCTACGAGCAGTACTTC.

There are a few counts of this clone. The rearrangement joins TRBV30 to TRBJ1-2; D perhaps matches TRBD1 (5 bases). CDR3 length: 13 amino acids. Trimming stripped 4 bases from V and 8 bases from J, with 17 bases between. The germline CDR1 and CDR2 sequences are GTSNPN and SVGIG (reference sequence). CDR3 coding DNA: TGTGCCTGGATATCCCAGGGTTCAGGAGGCTACACCTTC. Translating gives CAWISQGSGGYTF.

The V and J genes are TRBV21-1 and TRBJ1-1; the table's TRBD1 call for D was not verified on the DNA. TRBV21-1 represents a pseudogene. The CDR3 loop spans 13 amino acids. The CDR3 loop is CASRGSQDTEAFF. The CDR3 nucleotides read TGTGCCAGCAGGGGTAGTCAGGACACTGAAGCTTTCTTT.

This clone was seen once. This chain joins TRBV28 and TRBJ2-7; 8 bases are a match to TRBD1. V was clipped by 6 bases and J by 2 bases; unmatched bases: 6. The germline gives CDR1 MDHEN, CDR2 SYDVKM. CDR3 length: 14 amino acids. DNA for the CDR3: TGTGCCAGCAGAGCGGACAGGGTAACCTACGAGCAGTACTTC. Its translation: CASRADRVTYEQYF. Full variable domain (missing parts from reference TRBV28 and TRBJ2-7): DVKVTQSSRYLVKRTGEKVFLECVQDMDHENMFWYRQDPGLGLRLIYFSYDVKMKEKGDIPEGYSVSREKKERFSLILESASTNQTSMYLCASRADRVTYEQYFGPGTRLTVT.

The rearrangement uses TRBV27 and TRBJ1-1; a weak D match, TRBD1 (6 bases). The CDR3 totals 14 residues. Per germline, CDR1 MNHEY and CDR2 SMNVEV (reference sequence). Trimming removed 6 bases at V and 2 bases at J, with 13 bases between. CDR3 DNA: TGTGCCAGCAGATCGTACAGGGATAACACTGAAGCTTTCTTT. This codes for CASRSYRDNTEAFF.

The chain links TRBV19 to TRBJ1-2; D possibly corresponds to TRBD1 (5 bases). CDR3 length: 12 residues. V lost 9 bases, J lost 2 bases, and 10 bases lay in between. Germline V gives CDR1 LNHDA, CDR2 SQIVND (reference sequence). CDR3 bases: TGTGCCAGCACCCGGGGGAACTATGGCTACACCTTC. Translated: CASTRGNYGYTF.

CDR3 residues: CASSLAEGIEQYF. The CDR3 bases are TGTGCCAGCAGCTTAGCGGAGGGAATCGAGCAGTACTTC. The rearrangement links TRBV7-9 to TRBJ2-7; a possible D gene is TRBD2 (6 bases). The CDR3 has 13 residues. Trimming stripped 0 bases from V and 6 bases from J, with 9 bases between. CDR1 is SEHNR and CDR2 is FQNEAQ in the germline V gene (reference sequence).

This clone has a handful of counts. The V gene is TRBV10-3, the J gene TRBJ1-5; 7 bases fit TRBD1. The germline gives CDR1 ENHRY, CDR2 SYGVKD. This CDR3 contains 14 residues. The CDR3 nucleotides are TGTTCCTCTCAGGGGGACCTTAGCAATCAGCCCCAGCATTTT. It yields the protein CSSQGDLSNQPQHF.

V gene TRBV6-6 combines with J gene TRBJ2-5, with D hard to call. The germline V gene encodes CDR1 MNHNY and CDR2 SVGAGI (reference sequence). The V end lost 6 bases, the J end lost 5 bases, and 19 bases lay between the germline ends. This CDR3 has 15 amino acids. The CDR3 DNA is TGTGCCAGCAGCAGAGCGCGCGCTGTTCATGAGACCCAGTACTTC. This translates into CASSRARAVHETQYF.

The chain employs TRBV9 and TRBJ2-7; 9 bases match TRBD1. This CDR3 is built from 15 residues. The trim removed 7 bases at V and 6 bases at J, leaving 14 bases unmatched. Per the germline V gene, CDR1 is SGDLS and CDR2 is YYNGEE. Here the CDR3 DNA reads TGTGCCAGCGGCCTCGGGACAGGGAAATCATCCGAGCAGTACTTC. This gives the protein CASGLGTGKSSEQYF.

The chain employs TRBV11-2 and TRBJ2-5; possibly TRBD1 for D (6 bases). This CDR3 region has 15 residues. Deletions cut 7 bases from V and 1 base from J, with 16 bases between. Germline CDR1 reads SGHAT; CDR2 reads FQNNGV. For the CDR3, the DNA is TGTGCCAGCACCCTAATACAGGGCCCCCAAGAGACCCAGTACTTC. It specifies CASTLIQGPQETQYF.